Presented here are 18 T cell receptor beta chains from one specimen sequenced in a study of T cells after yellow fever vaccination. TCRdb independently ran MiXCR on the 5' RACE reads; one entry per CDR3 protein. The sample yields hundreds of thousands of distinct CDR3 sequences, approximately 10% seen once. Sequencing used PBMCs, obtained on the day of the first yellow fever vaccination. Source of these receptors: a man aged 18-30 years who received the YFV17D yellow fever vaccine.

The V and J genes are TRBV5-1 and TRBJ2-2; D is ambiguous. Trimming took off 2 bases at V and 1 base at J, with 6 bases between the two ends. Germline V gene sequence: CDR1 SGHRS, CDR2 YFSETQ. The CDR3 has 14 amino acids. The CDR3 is CASSFILNTGELFF. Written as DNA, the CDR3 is TGCGCCAGCAGCTTTATCCTGAACACCGGGGAGCTGTTTTTT.

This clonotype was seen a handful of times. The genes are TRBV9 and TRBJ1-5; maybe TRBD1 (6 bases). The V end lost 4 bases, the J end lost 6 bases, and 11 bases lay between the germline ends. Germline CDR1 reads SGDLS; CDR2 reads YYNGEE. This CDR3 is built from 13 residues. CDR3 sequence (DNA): TGTGCCAGCAGCACCAGAGGGGGTCAGCCCCAGCATTTT. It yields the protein CASSTRGGQPQHF.

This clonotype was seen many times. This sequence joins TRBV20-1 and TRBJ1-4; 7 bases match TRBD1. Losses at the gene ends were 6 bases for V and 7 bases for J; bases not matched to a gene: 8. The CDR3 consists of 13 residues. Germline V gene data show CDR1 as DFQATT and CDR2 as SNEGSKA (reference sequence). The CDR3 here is CSARTGRGEKLFF. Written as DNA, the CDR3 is TGCAGTGCCCGGACAGGCCGGGGTGAAAAACTGTTTTTT.

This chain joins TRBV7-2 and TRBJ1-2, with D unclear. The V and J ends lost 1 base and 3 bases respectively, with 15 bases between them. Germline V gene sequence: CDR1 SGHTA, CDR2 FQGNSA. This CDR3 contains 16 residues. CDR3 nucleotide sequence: TGTGCCAGCAGCTTAGGATCTCGGGCAAGCTACTATGGCTACACCTTC. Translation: CASSLGSRASYYGYTF.

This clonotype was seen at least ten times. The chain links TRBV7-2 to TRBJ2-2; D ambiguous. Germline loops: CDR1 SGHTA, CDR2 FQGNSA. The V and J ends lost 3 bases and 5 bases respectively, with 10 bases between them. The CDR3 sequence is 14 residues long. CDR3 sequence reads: CASSLHSGTGELFF. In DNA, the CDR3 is TGTGCCAGCAGCTTGCACTCTGGGACCGGGGAGCTGTTTTTT.

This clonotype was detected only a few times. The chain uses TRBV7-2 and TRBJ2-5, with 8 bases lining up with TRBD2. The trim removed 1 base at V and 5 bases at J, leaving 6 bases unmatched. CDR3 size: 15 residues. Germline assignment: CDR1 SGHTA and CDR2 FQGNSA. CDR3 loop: CASSLGGGGRETQYF. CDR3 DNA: TGTGCCAGCAGCTTAGGCGGCGGGGGGCGGGAGACCCAGTACTTC.

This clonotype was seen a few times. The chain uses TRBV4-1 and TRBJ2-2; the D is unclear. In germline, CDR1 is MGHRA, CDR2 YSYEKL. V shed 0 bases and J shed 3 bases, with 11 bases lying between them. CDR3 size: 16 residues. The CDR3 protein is CASSQDDRADTGELFF. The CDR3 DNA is TGCGCCAGCAGCCAAGATGATAGGGCGGACACCGGGGAGCTGTTTTTT.

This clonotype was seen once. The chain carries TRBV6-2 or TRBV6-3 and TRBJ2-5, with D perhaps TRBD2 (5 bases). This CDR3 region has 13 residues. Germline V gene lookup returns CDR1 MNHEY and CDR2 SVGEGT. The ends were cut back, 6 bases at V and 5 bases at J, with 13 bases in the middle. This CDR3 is CASSWMGSETQYF. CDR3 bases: TGTGCCAGCAGCTGGATGGGGAGTGAGACCCAGTACTTC.

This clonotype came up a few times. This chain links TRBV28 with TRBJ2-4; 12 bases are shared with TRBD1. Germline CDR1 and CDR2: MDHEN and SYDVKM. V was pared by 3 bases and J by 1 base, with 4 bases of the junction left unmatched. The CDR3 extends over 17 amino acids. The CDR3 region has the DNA TGTGCCAGCAGTTTTGGGACAGGGGGCGTCGCCAAAAACATTCAGTACTTC. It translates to CASSFGTGGVAKNIQYF.

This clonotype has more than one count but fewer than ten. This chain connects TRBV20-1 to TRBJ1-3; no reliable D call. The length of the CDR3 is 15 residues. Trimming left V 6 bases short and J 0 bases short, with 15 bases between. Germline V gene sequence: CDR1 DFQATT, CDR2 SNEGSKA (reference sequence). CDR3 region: CSAQDGKSSGNTIYF. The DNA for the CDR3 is TGCAGTGCCCAAGACGGGAAAAGCTCTGGAAACACCATATATTTT.

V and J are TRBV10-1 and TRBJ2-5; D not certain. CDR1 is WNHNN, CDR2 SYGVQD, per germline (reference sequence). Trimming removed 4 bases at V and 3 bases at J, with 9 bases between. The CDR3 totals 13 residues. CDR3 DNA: TGCGCCAGCAGTGGACAAGGAGAAGAGACCCAGTACTTC. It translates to CASSGQGEETQYF.

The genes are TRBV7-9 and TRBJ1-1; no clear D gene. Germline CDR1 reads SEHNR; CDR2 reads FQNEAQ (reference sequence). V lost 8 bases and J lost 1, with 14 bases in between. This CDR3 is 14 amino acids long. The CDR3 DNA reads TGTGCCAGCCGCGATAGGGCGGGGAACACTGAAGCTTTCTTT. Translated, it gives CASRDRAGNTEAFF. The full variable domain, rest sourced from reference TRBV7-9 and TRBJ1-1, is DTGVSQNPRHKITKRGQNVTFRCDPISEHNRLYWYRQTLGQGPEFLTYFQNEAQLEKSRLLSDRFSAERPKGSFSTLEIQRTEQGDSAMYLCASRDRAGNTEAFFGQGTRLTVV.

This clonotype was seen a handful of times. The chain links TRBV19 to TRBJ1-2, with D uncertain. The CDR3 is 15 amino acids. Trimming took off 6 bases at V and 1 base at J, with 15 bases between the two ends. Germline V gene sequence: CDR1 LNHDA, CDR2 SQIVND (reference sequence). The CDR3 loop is CASRTADGLNYGYTF. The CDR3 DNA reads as TGTGCCAGTAGGACCGCGGACGGACTTAACTATGGCTACACCTTC.

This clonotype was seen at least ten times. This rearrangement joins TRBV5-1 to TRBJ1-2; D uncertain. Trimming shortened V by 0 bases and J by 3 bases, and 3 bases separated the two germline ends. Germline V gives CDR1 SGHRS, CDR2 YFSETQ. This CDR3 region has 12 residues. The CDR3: CASSLDDYGYTF. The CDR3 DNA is TGCGCCAGCAGCTTGGACGACTATGGCTACACCTTC.

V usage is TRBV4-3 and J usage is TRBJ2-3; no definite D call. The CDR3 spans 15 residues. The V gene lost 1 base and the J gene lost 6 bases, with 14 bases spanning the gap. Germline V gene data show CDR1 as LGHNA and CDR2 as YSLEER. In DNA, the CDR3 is TGCGCCAGCAGCCAAGTCATCGGCACGACGGATACGCAGTATTTT. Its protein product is CASSQVIGTTDTQYF.

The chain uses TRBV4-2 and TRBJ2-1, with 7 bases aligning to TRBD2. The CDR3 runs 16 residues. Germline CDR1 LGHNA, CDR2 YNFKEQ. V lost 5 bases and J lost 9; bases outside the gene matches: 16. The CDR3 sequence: CASSFPAGLGKGEQFF. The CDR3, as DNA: TGTGCCAGCAGCTTTCCAGCGGGGCTCGGCAAGGGTGAGCAGTTCTTC.

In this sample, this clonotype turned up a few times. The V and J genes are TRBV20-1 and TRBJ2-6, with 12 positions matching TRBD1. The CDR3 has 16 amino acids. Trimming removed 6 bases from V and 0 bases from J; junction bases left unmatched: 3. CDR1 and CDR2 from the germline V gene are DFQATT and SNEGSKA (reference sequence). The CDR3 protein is CSALGQGASGANVLTF. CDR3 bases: TGCAGTGCCTTGGGACAGGGGGCCTCTGGGGCCAACGTCCTGACTTTC.

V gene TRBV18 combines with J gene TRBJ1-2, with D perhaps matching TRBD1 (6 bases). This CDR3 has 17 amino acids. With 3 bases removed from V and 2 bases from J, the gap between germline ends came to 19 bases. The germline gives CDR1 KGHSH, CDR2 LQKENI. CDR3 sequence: CASSPLMELTGNYGYTF. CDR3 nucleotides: TGTGCCAGCTCACCCCTCATGGAACTTACAGGGAACTATGGCTACACCTTC.